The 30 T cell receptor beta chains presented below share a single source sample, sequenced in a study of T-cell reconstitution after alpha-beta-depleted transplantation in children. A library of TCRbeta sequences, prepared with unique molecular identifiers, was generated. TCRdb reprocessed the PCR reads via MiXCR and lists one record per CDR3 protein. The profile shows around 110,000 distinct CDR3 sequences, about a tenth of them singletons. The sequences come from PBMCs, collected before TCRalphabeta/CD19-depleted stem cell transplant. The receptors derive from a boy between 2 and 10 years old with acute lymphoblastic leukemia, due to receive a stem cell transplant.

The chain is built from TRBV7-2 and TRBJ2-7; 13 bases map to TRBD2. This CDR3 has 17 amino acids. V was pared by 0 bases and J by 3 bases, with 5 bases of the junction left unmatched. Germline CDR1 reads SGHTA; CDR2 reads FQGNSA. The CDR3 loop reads CASSLALRLAGGYEQYF. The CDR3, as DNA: TGTGCCAGCAGCTTAGCCCTGAGACTAGCGGGAGGCTACGAGCAGTACTTC.

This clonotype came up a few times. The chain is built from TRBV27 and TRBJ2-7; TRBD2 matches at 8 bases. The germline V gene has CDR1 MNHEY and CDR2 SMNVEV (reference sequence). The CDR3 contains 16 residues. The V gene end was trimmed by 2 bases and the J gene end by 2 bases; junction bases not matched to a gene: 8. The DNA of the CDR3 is TGTGCCAGCAGTTTAGGGCCAGCGGGAGATCCCTACGAGCAGTACTTC. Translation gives CASSLGPAGDPYEQYF.

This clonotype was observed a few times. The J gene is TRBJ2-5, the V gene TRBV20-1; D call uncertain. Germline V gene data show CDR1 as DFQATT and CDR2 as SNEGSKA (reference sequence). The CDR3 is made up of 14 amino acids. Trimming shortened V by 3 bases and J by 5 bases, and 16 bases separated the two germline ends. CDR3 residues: CSASARRRRETQYF. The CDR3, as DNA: TGCAGTGCTAGCGCTAGGAGACGCCGGGAGACCCAGTACTTC.

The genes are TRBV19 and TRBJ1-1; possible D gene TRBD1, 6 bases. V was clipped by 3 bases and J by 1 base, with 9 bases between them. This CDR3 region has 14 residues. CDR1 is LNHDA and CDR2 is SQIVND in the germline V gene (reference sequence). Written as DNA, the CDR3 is TGTGCCAGTAGTATGGGACACGAGAACACTGAAGCTTTCTTT. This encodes CASSMGHENTEAFF.

CDR3 nucleotide sequence: TGTGCCAGCAGCTTCATCGGACTCCGGACAGAGACCCAGTACTTC. Translated, it gives CASSFIGLRTETQYF. This chain uses TRBV11-2 with TRBJ2-5; D possibly corresponds to TRBD2 (5 bases). V was clipped by 3 bases and J by 4 bases, with 15 bases between them. The V gene's germline CDR1 is SGHAT and CDR2 FQNNGV. The CDR3 consists of 15 residues. Full variable domain (missing parts from reference TRBV11-2 and TRBJ2-5): EAGVAQSPRYKIIEKRQSVAFWCNPISGHATLYWYQQILGQGPKLLIQFQNNGVVDDSQLPKDRFSAERLKGVDSTLKIQPAKLEDSAVYLCASSFIGLRTETQYFGPGTRLLVL.

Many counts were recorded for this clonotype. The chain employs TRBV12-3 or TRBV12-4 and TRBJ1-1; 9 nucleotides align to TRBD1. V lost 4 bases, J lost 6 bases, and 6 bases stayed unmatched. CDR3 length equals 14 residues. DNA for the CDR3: TGTGCCAGCAGTTATCTCACAGGGGGCCCTGAAGCTTTCTTT. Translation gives CASSYLTGGPEAFF.

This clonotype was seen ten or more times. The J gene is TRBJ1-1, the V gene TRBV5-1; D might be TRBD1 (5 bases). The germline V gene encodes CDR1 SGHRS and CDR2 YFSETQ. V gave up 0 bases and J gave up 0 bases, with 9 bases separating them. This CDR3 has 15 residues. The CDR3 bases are TGCGCCAGCAGCTTGGCGGGGACCATGAACACTGAAGCTTTCTTT. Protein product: CASSLAGTMNTEAFF.

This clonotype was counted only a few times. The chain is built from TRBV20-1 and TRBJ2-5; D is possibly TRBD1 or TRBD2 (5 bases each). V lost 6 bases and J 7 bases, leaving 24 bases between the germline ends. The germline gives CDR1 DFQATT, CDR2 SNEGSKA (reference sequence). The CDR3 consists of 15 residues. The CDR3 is CSASRDARGWLTQYF. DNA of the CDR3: TGCAGTGCAAGCCGGGACGCCAGAGGGTGGTTGACCCAGTACTTC.

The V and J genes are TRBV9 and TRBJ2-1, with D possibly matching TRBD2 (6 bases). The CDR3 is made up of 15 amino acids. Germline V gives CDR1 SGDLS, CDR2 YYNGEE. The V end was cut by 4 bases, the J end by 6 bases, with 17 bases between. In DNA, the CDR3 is TGTGCCAGCAGCCATCCAGGTACGGGAGCCAATGAGCAGTTCTTC. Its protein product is CASSHPGTGANEQFF.

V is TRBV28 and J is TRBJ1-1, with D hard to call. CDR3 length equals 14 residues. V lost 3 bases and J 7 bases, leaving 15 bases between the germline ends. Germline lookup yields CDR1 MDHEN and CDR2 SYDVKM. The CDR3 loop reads CASSLVPVGLEAFF. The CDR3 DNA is TGTGCCAGCAGTTTGGTTCCGGTCGGCCTTGAAGCTTTCTTT.

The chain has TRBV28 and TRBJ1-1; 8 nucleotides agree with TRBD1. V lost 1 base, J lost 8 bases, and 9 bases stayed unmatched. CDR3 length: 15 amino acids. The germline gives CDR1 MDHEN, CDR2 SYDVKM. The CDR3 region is CASSLLQGGTGEAFF. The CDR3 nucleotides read TGTGCCAGCAGTTTATTACAGGGAGGGACAGGCGAAGCTTTCTTT.

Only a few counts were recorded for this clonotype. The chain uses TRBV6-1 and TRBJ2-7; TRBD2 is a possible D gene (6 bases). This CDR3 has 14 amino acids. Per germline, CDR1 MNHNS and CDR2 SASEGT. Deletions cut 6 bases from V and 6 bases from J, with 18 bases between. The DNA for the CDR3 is TGTGCCAGCAGACGGGACTCCTACGCGGGCGAGCAGTACTTC. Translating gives CASRRDSYAGEQYF.

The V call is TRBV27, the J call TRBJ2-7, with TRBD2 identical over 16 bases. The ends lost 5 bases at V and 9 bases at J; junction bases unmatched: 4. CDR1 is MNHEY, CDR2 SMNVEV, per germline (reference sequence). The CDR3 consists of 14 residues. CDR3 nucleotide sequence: TGTGCCAGCAGTCCGGGACTAGCGGGAGGGAGGCAGTACTTC. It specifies CASSPGLAGGRQYF.

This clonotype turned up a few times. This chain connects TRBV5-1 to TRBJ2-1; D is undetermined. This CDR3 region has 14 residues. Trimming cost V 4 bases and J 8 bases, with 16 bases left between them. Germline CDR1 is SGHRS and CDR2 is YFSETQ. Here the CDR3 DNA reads TGCGCCAGCAGCCCATCCCAGTACGACTATGAGCAGTTCTTC. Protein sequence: CASSPSQYDYEQFF.

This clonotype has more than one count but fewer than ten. The chain's CDR3 is CASSSTGTNEAFF. Written as DNA, the CDR3 is TGTGCCAGCAGTAGTACAGGTACCAATGAAGCTTTCTTT. The chain links TRBV12-3 or TRBV12-4 to TRBJ1-1; D perhaps matches TRBD1 (5 bases). This CDR3 comprises 13 residues. V was clipped by 5 bases and J by 7 bases, with 14 bases between them.

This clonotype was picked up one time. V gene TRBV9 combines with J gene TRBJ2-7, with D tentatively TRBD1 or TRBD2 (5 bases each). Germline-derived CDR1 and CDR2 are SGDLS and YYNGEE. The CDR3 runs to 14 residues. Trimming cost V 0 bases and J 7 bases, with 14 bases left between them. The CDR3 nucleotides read TGTGCCAGCAGCGTAGAATTCGGGACGGAAGAGCAGTACTTC. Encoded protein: CASSVEFGTEEQYF.

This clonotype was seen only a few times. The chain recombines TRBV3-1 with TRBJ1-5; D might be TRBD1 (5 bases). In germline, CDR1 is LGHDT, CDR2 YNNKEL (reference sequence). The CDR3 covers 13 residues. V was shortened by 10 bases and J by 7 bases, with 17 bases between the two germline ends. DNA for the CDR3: TGTGCCACCCTACAGGAGGCAGGACAGCCCCAGCATTTT. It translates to CATLQEAGQPQHF.

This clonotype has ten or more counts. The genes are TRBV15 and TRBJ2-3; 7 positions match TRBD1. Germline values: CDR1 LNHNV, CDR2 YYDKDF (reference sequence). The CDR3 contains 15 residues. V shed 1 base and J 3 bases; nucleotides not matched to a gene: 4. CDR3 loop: CATSRVDRVTDTQYF. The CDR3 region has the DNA TGTGCCACCAGCAGAGTCGACAGGGTTACAGATACGCAGTATTTT.

The DNA for the CDR3 is TGTGCCAGCAGTGTACAGGGAGGGAGGGCCAGGAATGAGCAGTTCTTC. Translation: CASSVQGGRARNEQFF. This chain links TRBV2 with TRBJ2-1, with a tentative D call TRBD2 (7 bases). The CDR3 sequence is 16 residues long. Looked up from germline, CDR1 is SNHLY and CDR2 is FYNNEI. V gave up 4 bases and J gave up 7 bases, with 20 bases separating them.

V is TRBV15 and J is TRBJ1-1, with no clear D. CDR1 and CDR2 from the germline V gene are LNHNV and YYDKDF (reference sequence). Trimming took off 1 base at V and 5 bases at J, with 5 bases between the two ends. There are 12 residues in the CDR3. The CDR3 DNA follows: TGTGCCACCAGCAGAGGAGGGACTGAAGCTTTCTTT. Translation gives CATSRGGTEAFF.

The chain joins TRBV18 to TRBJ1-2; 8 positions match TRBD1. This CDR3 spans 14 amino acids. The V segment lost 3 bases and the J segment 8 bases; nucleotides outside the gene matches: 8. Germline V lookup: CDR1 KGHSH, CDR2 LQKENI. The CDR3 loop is CASSPFGQGSGYTF. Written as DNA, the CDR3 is TGTGCCAGCTCACCCTTTGGACAGGGCAGCGGCTACACCTTC.

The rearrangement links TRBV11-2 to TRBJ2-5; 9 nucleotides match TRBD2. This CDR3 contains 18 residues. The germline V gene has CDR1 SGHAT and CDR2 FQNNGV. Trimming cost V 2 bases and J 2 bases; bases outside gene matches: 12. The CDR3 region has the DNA TGTGCCAGCAGCTTAAGTTTAGCGGGAGAGTTAAAGCAAGAGACCCAGTACTTC. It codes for CASSLSLAGELKQETQYF.

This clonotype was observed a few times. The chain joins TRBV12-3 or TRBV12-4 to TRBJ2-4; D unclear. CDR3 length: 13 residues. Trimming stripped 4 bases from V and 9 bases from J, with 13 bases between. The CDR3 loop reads CASSSETSSIQYF. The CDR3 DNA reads TGTGCCAGCAGTTCCGAAACCTCATCCATTCAGTACTTC.

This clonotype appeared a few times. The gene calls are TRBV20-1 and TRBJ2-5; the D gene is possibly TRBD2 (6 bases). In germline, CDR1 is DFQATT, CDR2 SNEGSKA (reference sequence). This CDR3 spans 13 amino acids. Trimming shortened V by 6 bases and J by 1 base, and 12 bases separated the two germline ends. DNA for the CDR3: TGCAGTGCCCTACTGACTAGCCAAGAGACCCAGTACTTC. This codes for CSALLTSQETQYF.

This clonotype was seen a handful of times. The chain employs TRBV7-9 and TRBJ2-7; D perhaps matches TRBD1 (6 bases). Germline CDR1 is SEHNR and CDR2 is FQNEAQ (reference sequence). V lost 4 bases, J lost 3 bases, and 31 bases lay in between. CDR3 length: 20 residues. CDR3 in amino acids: CASSSSTGQGLGQGIYEQYF. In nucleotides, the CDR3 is TGTGCCAGCAGCTCTTCGACAGGCCAAGGGTTGGGTCAGGGTATCTACGAGCAGTACTTC. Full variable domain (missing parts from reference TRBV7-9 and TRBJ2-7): DTGVSQNPRHKITKRGQNVTFRCDPISEHNRLYWYRQTLGQGPEFLTYFQNEAQLEKSRLLSDRFSAERPKGSFSTLEIQRTEQGDSAMYLCASSSSTGQGLGQGIYEQYFGPGTRLTVT.

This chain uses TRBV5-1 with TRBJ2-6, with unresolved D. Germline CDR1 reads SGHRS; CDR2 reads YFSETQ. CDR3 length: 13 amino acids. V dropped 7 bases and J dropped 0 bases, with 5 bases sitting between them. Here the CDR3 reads CASRPSGANVLTF. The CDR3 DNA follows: TGCGCCAGCCGTCCCTCTGGGGCCAACGTCCTGACTTTC.

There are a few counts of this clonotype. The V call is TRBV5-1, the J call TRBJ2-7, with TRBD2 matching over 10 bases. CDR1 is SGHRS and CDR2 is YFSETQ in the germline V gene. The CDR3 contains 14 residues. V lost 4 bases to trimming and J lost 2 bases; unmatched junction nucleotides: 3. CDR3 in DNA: TGCGCCAGCAGCCAGCGGGAGGGAACCTACGAGCAGTACTTC. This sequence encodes CASSQREGTYEQYF.

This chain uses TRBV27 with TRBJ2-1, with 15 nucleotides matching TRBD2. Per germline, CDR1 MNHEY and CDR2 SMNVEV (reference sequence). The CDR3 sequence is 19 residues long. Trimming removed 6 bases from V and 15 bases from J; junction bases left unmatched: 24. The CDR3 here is CASRGLWVGPGLAGGKTFF. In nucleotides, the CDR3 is TGTGCCAGCAGAGGTCTGTGGGTCGGCCCGGGACTAGCGGGGGGCAAAACGTTCTTC.

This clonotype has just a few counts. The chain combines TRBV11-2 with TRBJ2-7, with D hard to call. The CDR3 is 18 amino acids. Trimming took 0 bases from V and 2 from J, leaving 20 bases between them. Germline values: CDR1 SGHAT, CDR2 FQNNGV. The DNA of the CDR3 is TGTGCCAGCAGCTTAGACTTTATTCGGGTGCCCCTGACCTACGAGCAGTACTTC. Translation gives CASSLDFIRVPLTYEQYF.

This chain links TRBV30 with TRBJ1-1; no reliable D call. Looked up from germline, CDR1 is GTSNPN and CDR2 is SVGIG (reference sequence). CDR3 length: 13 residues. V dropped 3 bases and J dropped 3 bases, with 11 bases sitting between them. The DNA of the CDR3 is TGTGCCTGGAGGGGTAGTACGGACACTGAAGCTTTCTTT. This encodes CAWRGSTDTEAFF.